This T cell receptor (beta chain) was recorded in a study of blood T cell repertoires in COVID-19. Study-level information: The United States, Italy and Spain supplied acute and convalescent COVID-19 samples.

Individuals drawn from under 30 US areas were roughly 18 to 95 years old. Assignments of participants to cohorts depended upon their own reported clinical history. The repertoire was sequenced with immunoSEQ multiplex PCR; TCRdb's copy has only in-frame clones and lacks some. The sample consists of fewer than 350,000 clones, 85% to 90% of them appearing once. Germline lookup yields CDR1 LNHNV and CDR2 YYDKDF (reference sequence). Trimming at V came to 5 bases and at J to 10 bases, leaving 20 bases not matched to a gene. This CDR3 contains 18 residues. The sequencing input was PBMCs or T cells enriched from blood (not recorded which). The TCR sequence derives from a woman aged 30 to 39 who had been exposed to COVID-19. This chain connects TRBV15 to TRBJ2-1; 10 nucleotides line up with TRBD2. CDR3 DNA sequence: TGTGCCACCAGCCGACCAAACAAGGCTAGCGGGAGAGGTTGGGAGCAGTTCTTC. Encoded protein: CATSRPNKASGRGWEQFF.